A single sample is the source of the 31 T cell receptor beta chains below, sequenced in a study of CD8+CD57+ T cells in acquired aplastic anemia. It was genomic DNA that served as the template for profiling TCR beta VDJ and CDR3. TCRdb ran MiXCR on the reads and lists one entry per CDR3 protein. This table has some 42,000 distinct CDR3 sequences, around 67% appearing once. The sample was sorted CD4+, CD8+, or CD8+CD57+ T cells (not recorded which) from PBMCs. These TCRs come from a human donor in good health, serving as a control.

This clonotype is a singleton in its sample. V is TRBV2 and J is TRBJ1-3; D gene unclear. The germline V and J ends were trimmed by 6 bases and 3 bases, with 6 bases remaining between them. The CDR3 is 12 residues long. Looked up from germline, CDR1 is SNHLY and CDR2 is FYNNEI. In nucleotides, the CDR3 is TGTGCCAGCAGAAGCATTGGAAACACCATATATTTT. It codes for CASRSIGNTIYF.

This clonotype is a singleton in its sample. This chain connects TRBV6-1 to TRBJ2-2, with TRBD2 matching over 8 bases. V lost 6 bases to trimming and J lost 7 bases; unmatched junction nucleotides: 7. The CDR3 runs to 14 residues. Germline CDR1 reads MNHNS; CDR2 reads SASEGT. CDR3 coding DNA: TGTGCCAGCAGCGGGAGGGCCGATGGCGGGGAGCTGTTTTTT. It translates to CASSGRADGGELFF.

J is TRBJ1-6 and V is TRBV10-3; 7 bases agree with TRBD1. The CDR3 contains 14 residues. Germline CDR1 is ENHRY and CDR2 is SYGVKD. V lost 6 bases, J lost 10 bases, and 9 bases stayed unmatched. The CDR3 nucleotides read TGTGCCATCAGATCACAGGGGTCACGGTCACCCCTCCACTTT. It specifies CAIRSQGSRSPLHF.

J is TRBJ2-1 and V is TRBV25-1, with D perhaps TRBD2 (7 bases). V was trimmed by 5 bases and J by 13 bases, leaving 18 bases between them. Germline-derived CDR1 and CDR2 are MGHDK and SYGVNS. The CDR3 is 13 amino acids. The CDR3 DNA follows: TGTGCCAGCAGTAATCCGGGGGGCAATGGACAGTTCTTC. Protein product: CASSNPGGNGQFF.

This clonotype came up many times. The chain uses TRBV2 and TRBJ1-2; D is perhaps TRBD1 (6 bases). Germline lookup yields CDR1 SNHLY and CDR2 FYNNEI. The V gene lost 0 bases and the J gene lost 6 bases, with 17 bases spanning the gap. This CDR3 contains 16 residues. The CDR3 nucleotides read TGTGCCAGCAGTGAAGCTGGGGAACAGGGACTTCATGGCTACACCTTC. Protein product: CASSEAGEQGLHGYTF.

The rearrangement links TRBV2 to TRBJ2-1; possibly TRBD2 for D (5 bases). This CDR3 contains 15 residues. Germline V lookup: CDR1 SNHLY, CDR2 FYNNEI. The V end lost 6 bases, the J end lost 6 bases, and 18 bases lay between the germline ends. The CDR3 coding sequence is TGTGCCAGCAGCACCCGGGATTTGAGGAGCAATGAGCAGTTCTTC. This sequence encodes CASSTRDLRSNEQFF.

In the case of this clonotype: At one of its ends the junction is not consistent with the germline gene, which may arise from a read error. The chain links TRBV9 to TRBJ2-3; TRBD2 aligns across 10 bases. The CDR3 spans 15 residues. The germline CDR1 and CDR2 sequences are SGDLS and YYNGEE. The CDR3 spells CASGVERGGFDTQYF. The CDR3 coding sequence is TGTGCCAGCGGCGTAGAGCGGGGGGGCTTCGACACGCAGTATTTT. Drawing the rest from reference TRBV9 and TRBJ2-3, the complete variable domain is DSGVTQTPKHLITATGQRVTLRCSPRSGDLSVYWYQQSLDQGLQFLIQYYNGEERAKGNILERFSAQQFPDLHSELNLSSLELGDSALYFCASGVERGGFDTQYFGPGTRLTVL.

This clonotype was recorded only once. The J gene is TRBJ2-1, the V gene TRBV10-2, with 7 bases that match TRBD1. Trimming cost V 10 bases and J 5 bases; bases outside gene matches: 2. This CDR3 is 11 amino acids long. Germline V gene data show CDR1 as WSHSY and CDR2 as SAAADI. In DNA, the CDR3 is TGCGCCACGGGACAGCACAATGAGCAGTTCTTC. Translated: CATGQHNEQFF.

This clonotype was observed a few times. J is TRBJ2-7 and V is TRBV25-1, with a tentative D call TRBD1 (6 bases). The germline V gene encodes CDR1 MGHDK and CDR2 SYGVNS. V lost 5 bases, J lost 3 bases, and 11 bases lay in between. This CDR3 spans 13 amino acids. The CDR3 reads CASSLGQLYEQYF. CDR3 coding DNA: TGTGCCAGCAGTCTCGGACAGCTCTACGAGCAGTACTTC.

The rearrangement joins TRBV19 to TRBJ1-6; perhaps TRBD1 as D (5 bases). From germline, CDR1 is LNHDA and CDR2 SQIVND (reference sequence). V lost 8 bases, J lost 6 bases, and 11 bases lay in between. This CDR3 has 13 amino acids. As DNA, the CDR3 is TGTGCCAGTTCGGGACGCCCTAATTCACCCCTCCACTTT. Protein product: CASSGRPNSPLHF.

The chain combines TRBV2 with TRBJ1-2, with a tentative D call TRBD1 (6 bases). CDR1 and CDR2 from the germline V gene are SNHLY and FYNNEI. The CDR3 sequence is 13 residues long. V dropped 10 bases and J dropped 2 bases, with 14 bases sitting between them. CDR3 amino acids: CATLNGQNYGYTF. Here the CDR3 DNA reads TGTGCCACCCTGAATGGACAGAACTATGGCTACACCTTC.

This chain connects TRBV7-6 to TRBJ2-3, with TRBD2 identical over 8 bases. This CDR3 has 15 residues. V dropped 5 bases and J dropped 4; count of bases not matched to a gene: 8. Germline V CDR1 and CDR2: SGHVS, FNYEAQ. The CDR3 loop is CASSPRTSPADTQYF. CDR3 nucleotides: TGTGCCAGCAGCCCTCGGACTAGCCCCGCAGATACGCAGTATTTT. The whole variable domain, filled in from reference TRBV7-6 and TRBJ2-3, reads GAGVSQSPRYKVTKRGQDVALRCDPISGHVSLYWYRQALGQGPEFLTYFNYEAQQDKSGLPNDRFSAERPEGSISTLTIQRTEQRDSAMYRCASSPRTSPADTQYFGPGTRLTVL.

The rearrangement uses TRBV20-1 and TRBJ2-2; 7 nucleotides line up with TRBD1. The germline gives CDR1 DFQATT, CDR2 SNEGSKA (reference sequence). The CDR3 contains 14 residues. Trimming took 6 bases from V and 2 from J; bases not matched to a gene: 6. CDR3 amino acids: CSASRTGNTGELFF. Here the CDR3 DNA reads TGCAGTGCCAGCAGGACAGGAAACACCGGGGAGCTGTTTTTT.

This clonotype is labeled as medium-sized. The V and J genes are TRBV9 and TRBJ1-2, with 9 bases matching TRBD1. Trimming at V came to 0 bases and at J to 3 bases, leaving 0 bases not matched to a gene. The CDR3 spans 14 residues. The germline gives CDR1 SGDLS, CDR2 YYNGEE. The CDR3 loop is CASSVGTGDYGYTF. CDR3 coding DNA: TGTGCCAGCAGCGTAGGGACAGGGGACTATGGCTACACCTTC.

CDR3 amino acids: CASSDYEQYF. The CDR3 DNA follows: TGTGCCAGCAGTGACTACGAGCAGTACTTC. The chain is built from TRBV25-1 and TRBJ2-7; D is ambiguous. The CDR3 spans 10 residues. V shed 3 bases and J shed 3 bases, with 0 bases lying between them. Per germline, CDR1 MGHDK and CDR2 SYGVNS.

This clonotype has at least ten counts. CDR3 sequence reads: CASSQVAVAGGRDTQYF. As DNA, the CDR3 is TGCGCCAGCAGCCAAGTAGCGGTAGCGGGGGGGCGAGATACGCAGTATTTT. This chain joins TRBV4-3 and TRBJ2-3; 11 bases fit TRBD2. The junction had 8 bases not matched to a gene; V was cut back by 1 base and J by 5 bases. From germline, CDR1 is LGHNA and CDR2 YSLEER. The CDR3 consists of 17 residues.

The rearrangement links TRBV2 to TRBJ2-6; a weak D match, TRBD1 (6 bases). This CDR3 has 15 residues. Trimming removed 4 bases at V and 2 bases at J, with 9 bases between. Germline CDR1 is SNHLY and CDR2 is FYNNEI. Written as DNA, the CDR3 is TGTGCCAGCAGTGGGAGGACAGCTGGGGCCAACGTCCTGACTTTC. It is translated as CASSGRTAGANVLTF.

This clonotype was recorded once. The chain combines TRBV20-1 with TRBJ1-6; D not certain. The CDR3 is made up of 11 amino acids. The germline CDR1 and CDR2 sequences are DFQATT and SNEGSKA (reference sequence). The V end lost 4 bases, the J end lost 7 bases, and 5 bases lay between the germline ends. The CDR3 DNA follows: TGCAGTGCTACAGAGAATTCACCCCTCCACTTT. Translated, it gives CSATENSPLHF.

This clonotype appeared once. The chain is built from TRBV29-1 and TRBJ2-1; possibly TRBD2 for D (5 bases). Germline CDR1 SQVTM, CDR2 ANQGSEA. V was clipped by 4 bases and J by 1 base, with 11 bases between them. The CDR3 sequence is 14 residues long. The CDR3 DNA reads TGCAGCGTTGGAATGGGAGTTTCCTACAATGAGCAGTTCTTC. As protein: CSVGMGVSYNEQFF.

This clonotype was recorded at least ten times. The rearrangement joins TRBV4-2 to TRBJ1-1; D gene unclear. The V gene lost 4 bases and the J gene lost 4 bases, with 10 bases spanning the gap. Germline CDR1 and CDR2: LGHNA and YNFKEQ. The CDR3 is made up of 13 amino acids. The CDR3 loop reads CASSPRRGTEAFF. CDR3 in DNA: TGTGCCAGCAGCCCTCGCCGGGGCACTGAAGCTTTCTTT.

The rearrangement joins TRBV4-2 to TRBJ1-5; maybe TRBD1 (5 bases). Germline-derived CDR1 and CDR2 are LGHNA and YNFKEQ. This CDR3 has 13 residues. Trimming cost V 2 bases and J 10 bases, with 12 bases left between them. CDR3 coding DNA: TGTGCCAGCAGCCAAACAGGAGAGAGCCCCCAGCATTTT. Amino acids: CASSQTGESPQHF.

As for this clonotype: A much larger clonotype is one base distant, so this may be a read error. The chain has TRBV28 and TRBJ1-6; unclear D gene. The germline gives CDR1 MDHEN, CDR2 SYDVKM. The CDR3 consists of 17 residues. Here the CDR3 reads CVRTATSRSSYNSPLHF. CDR3 coding DNA: TGTGTCAGGACCGCGACATCCCGTAGCTCCTATAATTCACCCCTCCACTTT.

This clonotype was counted only a few times. The chain has TRBV19 and TRBJ1-6, with D possibly matching TRBD1 (6 bases). The germline CDR1 and CDR2 sequences are LNHDA and SQIVND (reference sequence). V shed 5 bases and J shed 4 bases, with 12 bases lying between them. The CDR3 totals 15 residues. CDR3 residues: CASSSETGYNSPLHF. Written as DNA, the CDR3 is TGTGCCAGTAGTTCCGAGACAGGATATAATTCACCCCTCCACTTT.

The J gene is TRBJ1-5, the V gene TRBV20-1; tentative D call: TRBD1 (6 bases). The CDR3 loop spans 16 amino acids. Trimming took off 0 bases at V and 3 bases at J, with 15 bases between the two ends. Germline-derived CDR1 and CDR2 are DFQATT and SNEGSKA (reference sequence). CDR3 nucleotides: TGCAGTGCTAGAGAAACCGTCGGGACACTCAATCAGCCCCAGCATTTT. Translation gives CSARETVGTLNQPQHF.

The chain joins TRBV9 to TRBJ1-2; D is ambiguous. With 2 bases removed from V and 2 bases from J, the gap between germline ends came to 7 bases. This CDR3 has 13 amino acids. Germline V CDR1 and CDR2: SGDLS, YYNGEE. The CDR3 DNA follows: TGTGCCAGCAGCGTCGGCGGGAACTATGGCTACACCTTC. It encodes CASSVGGNYGYTF.

The DNA of the CDR3 is TGTGCCATCAGTGAGTCCGGGCGACGGGAGACCCAGTACTTC. Amino acid sequence: CAISESGRRETQYF. The chain links TRBV10-3 to TRBJ2-5; no clear D. Trimming cost V 0 bases and J 5 bases, with 10 bases left between them. CDR1 and CDR2 (germline): ENHRY, SYGVKD. The CDR3 extends over 14 amino acids.

V and J are TRBV25-1 and TRBJ2-7, with D tentatively TRBD1 or TRBD2 (5 bases each). This CDR3 has 16 residues. The germline V gene encodes CDR1 MGHDK and CDR2 SYGVNS. V gave up 6 bases and J gave up 0 bases, with 18 bases separating them. For the CDR3, the DNA is TGTGCCAGCAGCCCCCTACCGGGGCCGAGCTCCTACGAGCAGTACTTC. As protein: CASSPLPGPSSYEQYF.

The chain links TRBV29-1 to TRBJ1-2, with 9 bases aligning to TRBD1. V trimming: 7 bases; J trimming: 6 bases; junction bases outside the gene matches: 9. The CDR3 runs 13 residues. Germline assignment: CDR1 SQVTM and CDR2 ANQGSEA. As DNA, the CDR3 is TGCAGCGCCCTAACAGGGGGCAGGGATGGCTACACCTTC. This encodes CSALTGGRDGYTF.

The CDR3 loop is CASSVPRGIAYGYTF. The CDR3 DNA follows: TGTGCCAGTAGTGTACCCAGGGGGATTGCCTATGGCTACACCTTC. The chain uses TRBV19 and TRBJ1-2; 7 bases are shared with TRBD1. Germline V gives CDR1 LNHDA, CDR2 SQIVND (reference sequence). The CDR3 is 15 amino acids. After removal of 5 bases from V and 4 bases from J, the junction contained 10 bases not matched to a gene. The variable domain in full, with the rest retrieved from reference TRBV19 and TRBJ1-2, is DGGITQSPKYLFRKEGQNVTLSCEQNLNHDAMYWYRQDPGQGLRLIYYSQIVNDFQKGDIAEGYSVSREKKESFPLTVTSAQKNPTAFYLCASSVPRGIAYGYTFGSGTRLTVV.

In this sample, this clonotype is medium-sized (0.01 to 0.1%). The gene calls are TRBV19 and TRBJ1-1, with TRBD1 matching 7 bases. This CDR3 has 14 residues. Trimming at V came to 4 bases and at J to 6 bases, leaving 8 bases not matched to a gene. CDR1 and CDR2 from the germline V gene are LNHDA and SQIVND (reference sequence). The CDR3 reads CASSTPTGLAEAFF. The CDR3 nucleotides read TGTGCCAGTAGTACCCCGACAGGGCTGGCTGAAGCTTTCTTT.

The chain carries TRBV7-6 and TRBJ1-1; D is undetermined. Trimming took off 10 bases at V and 0 bases at J, with 12 bases between the two ends. Germline assignment: CDR1 SGHVS and CDR2 FNYEAQ. CDR3 size: 13 residues. The CDR3 DNA reads as TGTGCCATCTGGGCGGGGATGAACACTGAAGCTTTCTTT. Translation: CAIWAGMNTEAFF.